The T cell receptor (beta chain) under discussion was sequenced for a study of OX40 agonist ivuxolimab in advanced cancers. Study as a whole: The treatment was a fully human IgG2 OX40 agonist, ivuxolimab. Anti-PD-1, anti-PD-L1 or anti-CTLA-4 therapy given earlier was allowed, and roughly 40% had some.

Findings and caveats of the study: At 0.1 to 3.0 mg/kg, clonal expansion of CD4+ and CD8+ blood T cells had occurred by week 6.

The protocol was immunoSEQ multiplex PCR, while the TCRdb copy is restricted to in-frame clones and leaves out a portion. Counted here are approximately 67,000 clones, 75% to 95% occurring once; the ten biggest clones make up more than 4.5%. For this clone: What it binds is unknown.

Per germline, CDR1 SGHAT and CDR2 FQNNGV. The CDR3 has 17 residues. Trimming took 5 bases from V and 5 from J, leaving 24 bases between them. The TCR sequence derives from an adult with an advanced solid tumor such as melanoma, head and neck, liver or kidney cancer. The gene calls are TRBV11-2 and TRBJ1-2; possibly TRBD1 for D (6 bases). This specimen consisted of CD4+ or CD8+ T cells sorted from blood, obtained in a trial of the OX40 agonist ivuxolimab. CDR3 sequence reads: CASSGPGFMGGEYGYTF. For the CDR3, the DNA is TGTGCCAGCAGCGGACCCGGGTTTATGGGGGGCGAGTATGGCTACACCTTC. The full variable domain, its missing parts supplied by reference TRBV11-2 and TRBJ1-2, is EAGVAQSPRYKIIEKRQSVAFWCNPISGHATLYWYQQILGQGPKLLIQFQNNGVVDDSQLPKDRFSAERLKGVDSTLKIQPAKLEDSAVYLCASSGPGFMGGEYGYTFGSGTRLTVV.